The present T cell receptor (beta chain) was sequenced within a study of blood T cell repertoires in COVID-19. Overall study: The origin of the acute and convalescent COVID-19 samples was the United States, Italy and Spain. PBMCs, B-cell-depleted T cells, or T cells were the source of the cDNA or gDNA that made up the material.

In the original analysis: Amplification with reference gene primers provided the estimates of nucleated cell counts. Assay used: immunoSEQ multiplex PCR; TCRdb lists only in-frame clones, some missing. That table furnishes V, J and clone size, whereas the DNA furnished D and trimming. The sample records approximately 80,000 clones, about nine tenths being singletons. This clone turned up a few times. The material sequenced was peripheral blood. This sequence originates from a human donor in a cohort sampled during active COVID-19.

The CDR3 sequence is CASSLARKGALGGELFF. In nucleotides, the CDR3 is TGTGCCAGCAGCTTAGCGCGAAAGGGGGCGCTCGGCGGGGAGCTGTTTTTT. This chain uses TRBV7-6 with TRBJ2-2, with 7 bases that match TRBD1. The trim removed 0 bases at V and 7 bases at J, leaving 11 bases unmatched. From germline, CDR1 is SGHVS and CDR2 FNYEAQ. This CDR3 has 17 amino acids.